These 21 T cell receptor beta chains were all obtained from the same sample, sequenced in a study of post-analysis software for immune sequencing data. Notes on the study in general: Patients showed TRBV5-6, TRBV5-1 and TRBV20-1 among four to six TRBV segments more frequent than in controls.

Their target antigens are unknown. The library was made from cDNA and included unique molecular identifiers. TCRdb reprocessed the PCR reads with MiXCR, giving one entry per CDR3 protein. The sample records about 800,000 distinct CDR3 sequences, about 27% being singletons. The source material was blood. The origin of the receptors is a girl under 18 with multiple sclerosis.

This clonotype was seen a handful of times. J is TRBJ1-2 and V is TRBV7-9; D not certain. Germline-derived CDR1 and CDR2 are SEHNR and FQNEAQ (reference sequence). Trimming removed 7 bases from V and 2 bases from J, with 17 bases in between. This CDR3 is 15 amino acids long. The CDR3 sequence is CASNKIGGSNYGYTF. As DNA, the CDR3 is TGTGCCAGCAACAAGATCGGAGGGAGCAACTATGGCTACACCTTC.

This clonotype was seen more than once but under ten times. The CDR3 coding sequence is TGCGGAGCAGAGAAAAACATTCAGTACTTC. It yields the protein CGAEKNIQYF. V and J are TRBV20-1 and TRBJ2-4, with D unclear. From germline, CDR1 is DFQATT and CDR2 SNEGSKA (reference sequence). The CDR3 contains 10 residues.

CDR3 DNA sequence: TGTGCCAGCTCACCACTCCAGAGTGACACCGGGGAGCTGTTTTTT. It translates to CASSPLQSDTGELFF. The V call is TRBV18, the J call TRBJ2-2; D ambiguous. Germline V gene lookup returns CDR1 KGHSH and CDR2 LQKENI. The length of the CDR3 is 15 residues. V lost 1 base to trimming and J lost 3 bases, with 9 bases between them. Using reference TRBV18 and TRBJ2-2 for the parts outside the CDR3, the full variable domain is NAGVMQNPRHLVRRRGQEARLRCSPMKGHSHVYWYRQLPEEGLKFMVYLQKENIIDESGMPKERFSAEFPKEGPSILRIQQVVRGDSAAYFCASSPLQSDTGELFFGEGSRLTVL.

The V call is TRBV11-2, the J call TRBJ2-1; no definite D call. CDR3 length: 17 residues. CDR1 is SGHAT and CDR2 is FQNNGV in the germline V gene. V gave up 5 bases and J gave up 5 bases, with 22 bases separating them. CDR3 sequence reads: CASSQHSLPTPHNEQFF. CDR3 sequence (DNA): TGTGCCAGCAGCCAGCATTCTCTTCCAACGCCACACAATGAGCAGTTCTTC. Using reference TRBV11-2 and TRBJ2-1 for the parts outside the CDR3, the full variable domain is EAGVAQSPRYKIIEKRQSVAFWCNPISGHATLYWYQQILGQGPKLLIQFQNNGVVDDSQLPKDRFSAERLKGVDSTLKIQPAKLEDSAVYLCASSQHSLPTPHNEQFFGPGTRLTVL.

V usage is TRBV20-1 and J usage is TRBJ2-7; D may match TRBD1 or TRBD2 (5 bases each). CDR3 length: 14 residues. Germline-derived CDR1 and CDR2 are DFQATT and SNEGSKA (reference sequence). V was cut by 3 bases and J by 2 bases, with 14 bases left in between. The CDR3 spells CSARYGTGPYEQYF. CDR3 bases: TGCAGTGCTAGGTACGGGACGGGACCCTACGAGCAGTACTTC.

This chain uses TRBV7-2 with TRBJ2-5; possibly TRBD2 for D (6 bases). Deletions cut 4 bases from V and 5 bases from J, with 14 bases between. The CDR3 runs to 14 residues. The germline V gene encodes CDR1 SGHTA and CDR2 FQGNSA. Here the CDR3 reads CASSWGGLGETQYF. The CDR3 DNA follows: TGTGCCAGCAGCTGGGGAGGACTTGGGGAGACCCAGTACTTC. The variable domain in full, with the rest retrieved from reference TRBV7-2 and TRBJ2-5, is GAGVSQSPSNKVTEKGKDVELRCDPISGHTALYWYRQSLGQGLEFLIYFQGNSAPDKSGLPSDRFSAERTGGSVSTLTIQRTQQEDSAVYLCASSWGGLGETQYFGPGTRLLVL.

The chain is built from TRBV20-1 and TRBJ1-2; D gene uncertain. Trimming stripped 1 base from V and 4 bases from J, with 4 bases between. This CDR3 contains 11 residues. Germline V gives CDR1 DFQATT, CDR2 SNEGSKA (reference sequence). CDR3 residues: CSARVTYGYTF. The CDR3 region has the DNA TGCAGTGCTAGAGTCACCTATGGCTACACCTTC.

Only one count was recorded for this clonotype. The chain couples TRBV28 to TRBJ1-2, with 9 bases identical to TRBD1. The germline CDR1 and CDR2 sequences are MDHEN and SYDVKM. This CDR3 region has 14 residues. V lost 6 bases, J lost 5 bases, and 7 bases stayed unmatched. In DNA, the CDR3 is TGTGCCAGCAGGGTACAGGGGGCTGGATATGGCTACACCTTC. Its protein is CASRVQGAGYGYTF.

This clonotype was seen more than once but under ten times. J is TRBJ2-3 and V is TRBV7-9; D is perhaps TRBD2 (6 bases). V was shortened by 1 base and J by 1 base, with 12 bases between the two germline ends. CDR1 SEHNR and CDR2 FQNEAQ come from the germline V gene (reference sequence). This CDR3 has 16 residues. CDR3 bases: TGTGCCAGCAGCTTAGACGGGAGAGGGGGCACAGATACGCAGTATTTT. It translates to CASSLDGRGGTDTQYF.

The genes are TRBV20-1 and TRBJ1-2; TRBD1 is a possible D gene (6 bases). V lost 3 bases, J lost 3 bases, and 14 bases lay in between. The CDR3 is 14 amino acids. Germline-derived CDR1 and CDR2 are DFQATT and SNEGSKA (reference sequence). The CDR3 is CSASLQGGYYGYTF. The CDR3 DNA is TGCAGTGCTAGTCTACAGGGAGGGTACTATGGCTACACCTTC.

V and J are TRBV7-8 and TRBJ1-2; D possibly corresponds to TRBD1 (6 bases). CDR1 SGHVS and CDR2 FQNEAQ come from the germline V gene. This CDR3 comprises 16 residues. Trimming pared 5 bases from V and 8 bases from J, leaving 24 bases between. The chain's CDR3 is CASSLPSGTTDEGYTF. CDR3 nucleotides: TGTGCCAGCAGCCTCCCTTCCGGGACAACGGACGAAGGCTACACCTTC.

This clonotype appeared a few times. This chain links TRBV5-1 with TRBJ2-3, with 9 bases identical to TRBD2. This CDR3 has 17 amino acids. After removal of 4 bases from V and 7 bases from J, the junction contained 16 bases not matched to a gene. Germline CDR1 is SGHRS and CDR2 is YFSETQ. DNA for the CDR3: TGCGCCAGCAGCCCGCTAGGGGTTAGCGGGAGTTTGAATACGCAGTATTTT. Its protein is CASSPLGVSGSLNTQYF.

The chain couples TRBV5-1 to TRBJ2-3, with D perhaps TRBD2 (6 bases). V was clipped by 7 bases and J by 3 bases, with 18 bases between them. Germline-derived CDR1 and CDR2 are SGHRS and YFSETQ. This CDR3 is 15 amino acids long. The CDR3, as DNA: TGCGCCAGCCATAGGGCCGGGGGAAAGACAGATACGCAGTATTTT. As protein: CASHRAGGKTDTQYF.

This clonotype was detected only a few times. The chain is built from TRBV4-3 and TRBJ2-7; TRBD2 matches at 13 bases. Germline CDR1 is LGHNA and CDR2 is YSLEER. The V and J ends lost 4 bases and 7 bases, in that order; junction bases with no gene match: 7. CDR3 size: 15 residues. In nucleotides, the CDR3 is TGCGCCAGCAGCCCTCGGACTAGCGGGAGAGGTGAGCAGTACTTC. Its translation is CASSPRTSGRGEQYF.

The rearrangement uses TRBV3-1 and TRBJ2-3; D could derive from TRBD1 or TRBD2 (5 bases each). The CDR3 is made up of 18 amino acids. The V end lost 4 bases, the J end lost 3 bases, and 23 bases lay between the germline ends. The germline CDR1 and CDR2 sequences are LGHDT and YNNKEL (reference sequence). CDR3 sequence reads: CASSPQGWRAVTTDTQYF. DNA of the CDR3: TGTGCCAGCAGCCCCCAGGGTTGGCGAGCGGTAACAACAGATACGCAGTATTTT.

On this clonotype: A junction boundary mismatches the germline segment, possibly from a read error. This chain uses TRBV4-2 with TRBJ2-1; 13 nucleotides agree with TRBD2. CDR3 length: 16 amino acids. Germline CDR1 reads LGHNA; CDR2 reads YNFKEQ. The CDR3, as DNA: TGTGCCAGCGGCCAAATGTGGACTAGCGGGAGTAGGGAGCAGTTCTTC. Its protein product is CASGQMWTSGSREQFF.

The chain has TRBV29-1 and TRBJ2-5; unclear D gene. V was trimmed by 8 bases and J by 5 bases, leaving 9 bases between them. This CDR3 has 10 residues. CDR1 SQVTM and CDR2 ANQGSEA come from the germline V gene. CDR3 in amino acids: CSFVSETQYF. In nucleotides, the CDR3 is TGCAGCTTCGTTTCCGAGACCCAGTACTTC.

This clonotype turned up a few times. V is TRBV6-5 and J is TRBJ2-1, with 10 positions matching TRBD2. Germline CDR1 MNHEY, CDR2 SVGAGI. CDR3 length equals 17 residues. The ends lost 0 bases at V and 7 bases at J; junction bases unmatched: 9. The CDR3 here is CASSYSNLAGVPNEQFF. Written as DNA, the CDR3 is TGTGCCAGCAGTTACTCGAATCTAGCGGGAGTACCAAATGAGCAGTTCTTC.

The V and J genes are TRBV27 and TRBJ1-2; D might be TRBD1 (5 bases). Trimming shortened V by 6 bases and J by 6 bases, and 14 bases separated the two germline ends. The CDR3 consists of 13 residues. The V gene's germline CDR1 is MNHEY and CDR2 SMNVEV (reference sequence). For the CDR3, the DNA is TGTGCCAGCAGAAAATGGGGGAACCATGGCTACACCTTC. Protein sequence: CASRKWGNHGYTF.

This clonotype was seen more than once but under ten times. The chain carries TRBV20-1 and TRBJ2-4; 15 nucleotides align to TRBD2. Germline-derived CDR1 and CDR2 are DFQATT and SNEGSKA (reference sequence). This CDR3 has 19 residues. Trimming took 5 bases from V and 0 from J; bases not matched to a gene: 11. This CDR3 is CSAPRTSGRARLAKNIQYF. The CDR3 coding sequence is TGCAGTGCTCCCCGGACTAGCGGGAGGGCCCGACTAGCCAAAAACATTCAGTACTTC.

V gene TRBV10-2 combines with J gene TRBJ2-7; 8 positions agree with TRBD2. The trim removed 4 bases at V and 2 bases at J, leaving 4 bases unmatched. The length of the CDR3 is 14 residues. Germline lookup yields CDR1 WSHSY and CDR2 SAAADI. The CDR3 region has the DNA TGCGCCAGCAGTGTCGGGAGGGTCACCTACGAGCAGTACTTC. Translating gives CASSVGRVTYEQYF.